Sequencing of this T cell receptor beta chain was carried out in a study of beta chain features in type 1 diabetes. As for the study in general: Cell yields, gender and age were comparable in patients and healthy donors. Sorted cell examination encompassed about 110 million cells across all samples.

Details on this clone: No antigen is known for it.

Sorting produced populations that all topped 95% purity. V shed 4 bases, J shed 5 bases, and the junction held 10 bases outside the gene matches. Germline CDR1 SGHDT, CDR2 YYEEEE. CDR3 length equals 16 residues. General observations from the study: In all four CD4+ subsets, TCRB CDR3 length was significantly, moderately reduced in type 1 diabetes.

Expressed TCRB transcripts were sequenced because the isolated RNA had all been reverse transcribed beforehand. The repertoire was sequenced with immunoSEQ multiplex PCR; TCRdb's copy has only in-frame clones and lacks some. Counted here are about 280,000 clones, about 15% occurring once; the ten biggest clones make up less than 0.02%. This TCR was sampled from a young man with type 1 diabetes. The sequenced sample consisted of naive CD4+ T cells from blood. The chain recombines TRBV5-6 with TRBJ2-7; 12 nucleotides align to TRBD1. In DNA, the CDR3 is TGTGCCAGCAGCCGGAAACCGGGACAGGGGGCCCACGAGCAGTACTTC. It yields the protein CASSRKPGQGAHEQYF.